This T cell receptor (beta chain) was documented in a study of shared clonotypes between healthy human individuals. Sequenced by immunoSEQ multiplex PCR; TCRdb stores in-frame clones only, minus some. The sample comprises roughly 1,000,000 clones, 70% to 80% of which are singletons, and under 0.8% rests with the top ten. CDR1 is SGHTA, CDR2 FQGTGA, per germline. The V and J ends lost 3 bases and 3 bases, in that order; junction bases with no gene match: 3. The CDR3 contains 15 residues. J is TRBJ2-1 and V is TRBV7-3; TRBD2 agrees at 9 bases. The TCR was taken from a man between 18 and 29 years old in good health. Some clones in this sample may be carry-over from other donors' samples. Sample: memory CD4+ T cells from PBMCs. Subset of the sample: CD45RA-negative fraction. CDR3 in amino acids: CASSFSGGVYNEQFF. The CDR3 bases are TGTGCCAGCAGCTTTAGCGGGGGAGTCTACAATGAGCAGTTCTTC.